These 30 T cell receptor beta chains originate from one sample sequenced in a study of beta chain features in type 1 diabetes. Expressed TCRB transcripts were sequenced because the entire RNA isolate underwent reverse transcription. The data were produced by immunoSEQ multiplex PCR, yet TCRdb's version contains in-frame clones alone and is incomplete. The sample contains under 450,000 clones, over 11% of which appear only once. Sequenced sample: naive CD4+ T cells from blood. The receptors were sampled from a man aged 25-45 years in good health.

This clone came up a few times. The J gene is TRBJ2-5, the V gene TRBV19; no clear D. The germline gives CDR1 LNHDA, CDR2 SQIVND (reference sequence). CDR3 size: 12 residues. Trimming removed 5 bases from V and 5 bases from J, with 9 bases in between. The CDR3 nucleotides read TGTGCCAGTAGTTCCTGGACGGAGACCCAGTACTTC. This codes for CASSSWTETQYF.

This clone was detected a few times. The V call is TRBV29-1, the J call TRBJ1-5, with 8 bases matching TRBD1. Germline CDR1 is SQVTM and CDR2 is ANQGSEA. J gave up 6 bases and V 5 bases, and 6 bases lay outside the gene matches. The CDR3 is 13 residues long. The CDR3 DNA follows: TGCAGCGTTCTCCAGGGGGCTGGTCAGCCCCAGCATTTT. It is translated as CSVLQGAGQPQHF.

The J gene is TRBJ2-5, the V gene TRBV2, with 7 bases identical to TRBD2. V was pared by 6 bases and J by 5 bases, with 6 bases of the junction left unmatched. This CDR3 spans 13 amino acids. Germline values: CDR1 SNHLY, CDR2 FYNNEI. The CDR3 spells CASSWGGKETQYF. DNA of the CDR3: TGTGCCAGCAGCTGGGGGGGTAAGGAGACCCAGTACTTC.

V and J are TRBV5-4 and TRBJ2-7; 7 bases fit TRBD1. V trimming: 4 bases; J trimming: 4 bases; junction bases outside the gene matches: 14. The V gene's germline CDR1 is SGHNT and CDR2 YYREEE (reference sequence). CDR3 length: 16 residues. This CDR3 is CASSQDRDQVTYEQYF. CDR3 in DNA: TGTGCCAGCAGCCAAGACAGGGACCAAGTAACGTACGAGCAGTACTTC.

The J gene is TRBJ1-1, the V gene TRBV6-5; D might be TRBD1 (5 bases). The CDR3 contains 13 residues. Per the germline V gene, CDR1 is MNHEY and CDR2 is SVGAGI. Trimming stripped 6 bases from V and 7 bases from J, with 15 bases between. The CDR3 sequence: CASRHLQVNEAFF. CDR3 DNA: TGTGCCAGCAGGCATTTACAGGTGAATGAAGCTTTCTTT.

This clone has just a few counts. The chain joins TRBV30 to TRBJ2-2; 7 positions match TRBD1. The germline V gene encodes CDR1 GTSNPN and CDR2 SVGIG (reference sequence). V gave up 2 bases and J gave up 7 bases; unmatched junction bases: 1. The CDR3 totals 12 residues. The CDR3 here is CAWSQGVGELFF. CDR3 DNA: TGTGCCTGGAGTCAGGGGGTCGGGGAGCTGTTTTTT. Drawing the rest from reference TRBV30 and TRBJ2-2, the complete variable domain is SQTIHQWPATLVQPVGSPLSLECTVEGTSNPNLYWYRQAAGRGLQLLFYSVGIGQISSEVPQNLSASRPQDRQFILSSKKLLLSDSGFYLCAWSQGVGELFFGEGSRLTVL.

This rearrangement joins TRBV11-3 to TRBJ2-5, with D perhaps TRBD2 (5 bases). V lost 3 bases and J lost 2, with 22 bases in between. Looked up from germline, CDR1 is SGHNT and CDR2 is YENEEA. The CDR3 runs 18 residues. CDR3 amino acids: CASSLNRRKIATQETQYF. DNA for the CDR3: TGTGCCAGCAGCTTGAATCGCCGGAAGATAGCGACACAAGAGACCCAGTACTTC. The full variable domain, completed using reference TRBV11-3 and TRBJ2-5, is EAGVVQSPRYKIIEKKQPVAFWCNPISGHNTLYWYLQNLGQGPELLIRYENEEAVDDSQLPKDRFSAERLKGVDSTLKIQPAELGDSAVYLCASSLNRRKIATQETQYFGPGTRLLVL.

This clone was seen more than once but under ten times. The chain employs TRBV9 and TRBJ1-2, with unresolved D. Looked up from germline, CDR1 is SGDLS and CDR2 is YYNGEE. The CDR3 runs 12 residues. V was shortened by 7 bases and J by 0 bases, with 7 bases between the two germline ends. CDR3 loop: CASGRANYGYTF. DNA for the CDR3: TGTGCCAGCGGGCGGGCTAACTATGGCTACACCTTC.

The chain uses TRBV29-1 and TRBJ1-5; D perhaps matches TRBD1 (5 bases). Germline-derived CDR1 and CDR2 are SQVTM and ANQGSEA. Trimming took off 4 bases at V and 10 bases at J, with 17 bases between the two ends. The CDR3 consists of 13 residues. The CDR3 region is CSVGGAGISPQHF. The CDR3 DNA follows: TGCAGCGTTGGTGGTGCAGGGATCAGCCCCCAGCATTTT. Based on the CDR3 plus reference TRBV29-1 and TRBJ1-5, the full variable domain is SAVISQKPSRDICQRGTSLTIQCQVDSQVTMMFWYRQQPGQSLTLIATANQGSEATYESGFVIDKFPISRPNLTFSTLTVSNMSPEDSSIYLCSVGGAGISPQHFGDGTRLSIL.

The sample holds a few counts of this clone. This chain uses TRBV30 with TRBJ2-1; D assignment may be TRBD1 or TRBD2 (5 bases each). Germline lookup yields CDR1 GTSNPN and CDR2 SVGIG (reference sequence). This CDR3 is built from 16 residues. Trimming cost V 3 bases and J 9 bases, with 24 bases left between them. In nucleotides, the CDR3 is TGTGCCTGGAGGCGCCCTAGCCCCCGCAGGGAGAGTGAGCAGTTCTTC. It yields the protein CAWRRPSPRRESEQFF.

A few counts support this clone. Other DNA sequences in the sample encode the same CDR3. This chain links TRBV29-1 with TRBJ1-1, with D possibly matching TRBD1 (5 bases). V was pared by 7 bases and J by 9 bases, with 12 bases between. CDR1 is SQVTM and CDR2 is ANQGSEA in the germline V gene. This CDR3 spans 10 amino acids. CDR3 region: CSGTGVQAFF. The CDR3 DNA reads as TGCAGCGGTACAGGAGTTCAAGCTTTCTTT.

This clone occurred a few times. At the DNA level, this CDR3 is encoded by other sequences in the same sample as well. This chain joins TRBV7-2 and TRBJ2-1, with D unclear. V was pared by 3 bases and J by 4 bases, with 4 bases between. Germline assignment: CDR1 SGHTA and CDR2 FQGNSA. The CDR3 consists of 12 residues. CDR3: CASSLRYNEQFF. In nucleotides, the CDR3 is TGTGCCAGCAGCTTGCGGTACAATGAGCAGTTCTTC.

CDR3 nucleotides: TGTGCCAGCAGCTTCAGCTATGAGCAGTTCTTC. This gives the protein CASSFSYEQFF. The chain carries TRBV11-1 and TRBJ2-1; no clear D. The CDR3 consists of 11 residues. V dropped 3 bases and J dropped 8 bases, with 5 bases sitting between them. Germline lookup yields CDR1 SGHAT and CDR2 FQDESV (reference sequence).

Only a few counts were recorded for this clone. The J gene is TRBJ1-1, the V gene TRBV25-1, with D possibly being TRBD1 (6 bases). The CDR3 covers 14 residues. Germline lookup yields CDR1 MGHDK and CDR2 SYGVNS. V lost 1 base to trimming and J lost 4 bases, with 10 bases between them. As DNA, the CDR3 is TGTGCCAGCAGTGAATTTCAGGGGAGCACTGAAGCTTTCTTT. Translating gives CASSEFQGSTEAFF.

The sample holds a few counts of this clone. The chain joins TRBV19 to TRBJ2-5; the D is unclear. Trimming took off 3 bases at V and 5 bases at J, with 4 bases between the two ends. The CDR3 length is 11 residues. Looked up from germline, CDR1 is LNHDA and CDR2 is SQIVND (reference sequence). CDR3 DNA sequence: TGTGCCAGTAGTATTTTTGAGACCCAGTACTTC. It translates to CASSIFETQYF.

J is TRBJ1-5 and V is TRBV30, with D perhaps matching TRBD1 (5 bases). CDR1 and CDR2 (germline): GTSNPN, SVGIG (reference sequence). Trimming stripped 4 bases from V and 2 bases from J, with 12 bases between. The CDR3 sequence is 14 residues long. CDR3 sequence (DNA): TGTGCCTGGATGAGCCAAGGGGGCAATCAGCCCCAGCATTTT. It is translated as CAWMSQGGNQPQHF.

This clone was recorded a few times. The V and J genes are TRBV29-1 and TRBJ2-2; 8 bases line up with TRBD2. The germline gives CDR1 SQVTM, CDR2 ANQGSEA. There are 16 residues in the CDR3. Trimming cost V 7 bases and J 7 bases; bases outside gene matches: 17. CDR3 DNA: TGCAGCGCGGGGAGTGAGAGCGGGAGTAAAATCGGGGAGCTGTTTTTT. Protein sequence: CSAGSESGSKIGELFF.

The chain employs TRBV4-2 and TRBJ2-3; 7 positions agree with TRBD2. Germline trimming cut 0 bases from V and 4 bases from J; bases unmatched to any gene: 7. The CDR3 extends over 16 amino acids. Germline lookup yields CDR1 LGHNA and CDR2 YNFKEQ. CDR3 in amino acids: CASSQEWAGAADTQYF. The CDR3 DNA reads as TGTGCCAGCAGCCAAGAATGGGCGGGAGCGGCAGATACGCAGTATTTT.

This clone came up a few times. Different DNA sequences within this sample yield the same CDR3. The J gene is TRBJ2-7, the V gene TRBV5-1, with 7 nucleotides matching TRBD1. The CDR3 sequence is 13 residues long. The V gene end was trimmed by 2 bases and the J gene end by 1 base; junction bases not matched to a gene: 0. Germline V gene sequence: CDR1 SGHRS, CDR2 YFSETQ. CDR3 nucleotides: TGCGCCAGCAGCTTACAGGGGTCCTACGAGCAGTACTTC. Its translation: CASSLQGSYEQYF. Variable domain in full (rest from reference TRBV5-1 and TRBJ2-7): KAGVTQTPRYLIKTRGQQVTLSCSPISGHRSVSWYQQTPGQGLQFLFEYFSETQRNKGNFPGRFSGRQFSNSRSEMNVSTLELGDSALYLCASSLQGSYEQYFGPGTRLTVT.

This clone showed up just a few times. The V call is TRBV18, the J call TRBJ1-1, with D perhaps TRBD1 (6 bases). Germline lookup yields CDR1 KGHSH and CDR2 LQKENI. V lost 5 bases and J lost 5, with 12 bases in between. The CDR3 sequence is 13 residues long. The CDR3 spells CASSTSGDTEAFF. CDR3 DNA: TGTGCCAGCTCAACCTCAGGGGATACTGAAGCTTTCTTT.

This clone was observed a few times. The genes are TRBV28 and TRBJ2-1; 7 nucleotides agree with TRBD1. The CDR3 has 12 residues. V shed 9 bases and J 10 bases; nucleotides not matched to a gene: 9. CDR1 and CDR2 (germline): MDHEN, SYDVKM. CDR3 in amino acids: CASTGALWEQFF. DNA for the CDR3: TGTGCCAGTACAGGGGCCTTATGGGAGCAGTTCTTC.

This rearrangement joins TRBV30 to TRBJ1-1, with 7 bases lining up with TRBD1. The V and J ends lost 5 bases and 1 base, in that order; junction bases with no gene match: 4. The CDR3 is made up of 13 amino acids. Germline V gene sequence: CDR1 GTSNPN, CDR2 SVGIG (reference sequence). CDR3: CAWGQGENTEAFF. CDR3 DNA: TGTGCCTGGGGCCAGGGGGAGAACACTGAAGCTTTCTTT.

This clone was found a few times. CDR3 nucleotides: TGTGCCAGCTCACTTACCCAGACTAGTAACGAGCAGTACGTC. Its protein product is CASSLTQTSNEQYV. This sequence joins TRBV18 and TRBJ2-7; D possibly corresponds to TRBD2 (6 bases). Trimming removed 4 bases from V and 5 bases from J, with 15 bases in between. The CDR3 is 14 residues long. Germline V lookup: CDR1 KGHSH, CDR2 LQKENI.

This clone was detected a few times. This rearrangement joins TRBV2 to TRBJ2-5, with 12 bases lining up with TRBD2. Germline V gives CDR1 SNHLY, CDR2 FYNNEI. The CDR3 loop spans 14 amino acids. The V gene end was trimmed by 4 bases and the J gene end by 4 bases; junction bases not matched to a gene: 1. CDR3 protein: CASSGLAGAETQYF. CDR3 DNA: TGTGCCAGCAGTGGACTAGCGGGGGCAGAGACCCAGTACTTC. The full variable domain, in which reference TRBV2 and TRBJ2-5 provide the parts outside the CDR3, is EPEVTQTPSHQVTQMGQEVILRCVPISNHLYFYWYRQILGQKVEFLVSFYNNEISEKSEIFDDQFSVERPDGSNFTLKIRSTKLEDSAMYFCASSGLAGAETQYFGPGTRLLVL.

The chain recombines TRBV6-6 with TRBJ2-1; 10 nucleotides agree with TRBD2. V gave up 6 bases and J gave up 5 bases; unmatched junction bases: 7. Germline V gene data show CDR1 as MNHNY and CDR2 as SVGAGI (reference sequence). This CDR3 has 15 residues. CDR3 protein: CASRLTSGPNNEQFF. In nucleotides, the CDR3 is TGTGCCAGCAGACTGACTAGCGGGCCAAACAATGAGCAGTTCTTC.

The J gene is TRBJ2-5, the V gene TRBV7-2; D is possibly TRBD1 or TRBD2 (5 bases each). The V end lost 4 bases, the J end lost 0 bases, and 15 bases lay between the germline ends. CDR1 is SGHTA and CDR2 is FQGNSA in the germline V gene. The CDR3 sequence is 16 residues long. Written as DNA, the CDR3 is TGTGCCAGCAGCTCAGGGACGGGGCTCGACCAAGAGACCCAGTACTTC. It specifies CASSSGTGLDQETQYF.

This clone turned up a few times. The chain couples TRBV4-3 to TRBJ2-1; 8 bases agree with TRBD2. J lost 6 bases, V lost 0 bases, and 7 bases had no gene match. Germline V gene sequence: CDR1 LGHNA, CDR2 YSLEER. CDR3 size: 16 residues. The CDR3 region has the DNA TGCGCCAGCAGCCAAGATGGCGGGGGGCTGTTCAATGAGCAGTTCTTC. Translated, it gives CASSQDGGGLFNEQFF.

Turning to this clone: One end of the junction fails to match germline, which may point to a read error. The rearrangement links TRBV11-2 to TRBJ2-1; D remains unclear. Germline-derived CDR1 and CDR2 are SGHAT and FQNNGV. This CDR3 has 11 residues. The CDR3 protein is CASSLYHEQFF. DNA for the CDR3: TGTGCCAGCAGCCTCTACCATGAGCAGTTCTTC.

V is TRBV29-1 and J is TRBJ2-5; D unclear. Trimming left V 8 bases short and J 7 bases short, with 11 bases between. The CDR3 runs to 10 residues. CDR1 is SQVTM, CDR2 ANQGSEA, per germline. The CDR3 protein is CSFSGGTQYF. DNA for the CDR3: TGCAGCTTTTCAGGCGGGACCCAGTACTTC.

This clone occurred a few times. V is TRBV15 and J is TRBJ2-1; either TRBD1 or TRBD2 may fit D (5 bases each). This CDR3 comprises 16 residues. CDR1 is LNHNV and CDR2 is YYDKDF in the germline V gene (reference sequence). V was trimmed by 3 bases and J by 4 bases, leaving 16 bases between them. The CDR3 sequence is CATSRAGASLYNEQFF. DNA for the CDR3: TGTGCCACCAGCAGGGCCGGGGCTAGCCTTTACAATGAGCAGTTCTTC. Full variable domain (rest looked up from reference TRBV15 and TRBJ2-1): DAMVIQNPRYQVTQFGKPVTLSCSQTLNHNVMYWYQQKSSQAPKLLFHYYDKDFNNEADTPDNFQSRRPNTSFCFLDIRSPGLGDTAMYLCATSRAGASLYNEQFFGPGTRLTVL.